This TCR beta chain was identified during a study of shared clonotypes between healthy human individuals. This clone appeared a single time. For genomic DNA, unsorted samples relied on roughly 100 million PBMCs. Amplification in unsorted PBMC replicate PCRs started from around 330 ng DNA, which equals about 28,000 T cell genomes. This table comes from immunoSEQ multiplex PCR, and its TCRdb copy is limited to in-frame clones, with some not included. The sample has hundreds of thousands of clones; 75% to 85% are singletons. The receptor comes from a woman aged 40 to 50 in good health. Some clones in this sample may be carry-over from other donors' samples. The source material was PBMCs.

The CDR3 is CAIGPGQGLGNTIYF. The CDR3 DNA reads as TGTGCCATCGGACCGGGACAGGGGTTGGGAAACACCATATATTTT. The V and J genes are TRBV10-3 and TRBJ1-3; TRBD1 matches at 10 bases. Germline trimming cut 8 bases from V and 4 bases from J; bases unmatched to any gene: 8. The CDR3 runs to 15 residues. The germline gives CDR1 ENHRY, CDR2 SYGVKD.